The 14 T cell receptor beta chains listed next were all sequenced from one sample in a study of graft-versus-host responses after intestinal transplantation. TCRdb's table, derived via immunoSEQ multiplex PCR, lists solely in-frame clones and lacks some. The sample shows some 14,000 clones, roughly 32% of them seen only once. There were about 200,000 CFSE-labeled responder cells plated together with about 200,000 irradiated, violet-dye-labeled stimulator cells. The sample in question was alloreactive CD8+ T cells from a mixed lymphocyte reaction culture, obtained before intestinal transplant. Stated subset: CFSE-low proliferating T cells sorted from roughly six-day pre-transplant mixed lymphocyte reaction (GvH or HvG direction). These receptors were collected from a human patient who received an intestinal transplant.

This chain connects TRBV6-1 to TRBJ1-1; tentative D call: TRBD1 (5 bases). This CDR3 region has 12 residues. CDR1 and CDR2 from the germline V gene are MNHNS and SASEGT. Trimming took 9 bases from V and 4 from J, leaving 12 bases between them. The CDR3, as DNA: TGTGCCAGTACGGTGGGGGTCACTGAAGCTTTCTTT. It encodes CASTVGVTEAFF.

The rearrangement uses TRBV2 and TRBJ2-3, with D possibly being TRBD2 (6 bases). The germline CDR1 and CDR2 sequences are SNHLY and FYNNEI. With 8 bases removed from V and 1 base from J, the gap between germline ends came to 13 bases. This CDR3 is built from 14 residues. The CDR3 sequence is CASRGNMGTDTQYF. CDR3 nucleotides: TGTGCCAGCCGGGGGAATATGGGCACAGATACGCAGTATTTT.

The V call is TRBV2, the J call TRBJ2-5, with 8 bases identical to TRBD1. The germline CDR1 and CDR2 sequences are SNHLY and FYNNEI. The CDR3 totals 14 residues. J lost 2 bases, V lost 6 bases, and 5 bases had no gene match. The CDR3 sequence is CASRAGTGQETQYF. Here the CDR3 DNA reads TGTGCCAGCAGGGCTGGGACAGGACAAGAGACCCAGTACTTC.

This clone is medium-sized by share. The V and J genes are TRBV7-6 and TRBJ1-5; possible D gene TRBD1, 5 bases. CDR3 length: 16 amino acids. V lost 6 bases and J 2 bases, leaving 17 bases between the germline ends. Germline V CDR1 and CDR2: SGHVS, FNYEAQ. DNA for the CDR3: TGTGCCAGCAGTCAATACACGGGGGGTCGCAATCAGCCCCAGCATTTT. It translates to CASSQYTGGRNQPQHF.

J is TRBJ1-1 and V is TRBV7-9; D is unclear. The CDR3 spans 15 residues. Per the germline V gene, CDR1 is SEHNR and CDR2 is FQNEAQ (reference sequence). Trimming took 0 bases from V and 0 from J, leaving 8 bases between them. CDR3 residues: CASSLAFQMNTEAFF. The CDR3 nucleotides read TGTGCCAGCAGCTTAGCGTTTCAGATGAACACTGAAGCTTTCTTT.

V gene TRBV29-1 combines with J gene TRBJ2-7, with D unresolved. Trimming cost V 4 bases and J 3 bases, with 10 bases left between them. CDR1 is SQVTM and CDR2 is ANQGSEA in the germline V gene. CDR3 length: 12 residues. CDR3 sequence (DNA): TGCAGCGTTGTAGGAGACCGCTACGAGCAGTACTTC. It is translated as CSVVGDRYEQYF.

This chain links TRBV9 with TRBJ2-3; 11 nucleotides line up with TRBD2. V lost 3 bases to trimming and J lost 6 bases; unmatched junction nucleotides: 3. The germline V gene encodes CDR1 SGDLS and CDR2 YYNGEE. This CDR3 is 14 amino acids long. The chain's CDR3 is CASSETSGVDTQYF. The CDR3, as DNA: TGTGCCAGCAGCGAGACTAGCGGGGTTGATACGCAGTATTTT. Supplemented by reference TRBV9 and TRBJ2-3, the full variable domain reads DSGVTQTPKHLITATGQRVTLRCSPRSGDLSVYWYQQSLDQGLQFLIQYYNGEERAKGNILERFSAQQFPDLHSELNLSSLELGDSALYFCASSETSGVDTQYFGPGTRLTVL.

The J gene is TRBJ2-4, the V gene TRBV4-1; 12 positions agree with TRBD2. V was clipped by 2 bases and J by 8 bases; unmatched bases: 4. The germline gives CDR1 MGHRA, CDR2 YSYEKL. The CDR3 is 15 amino acids. The CDR3 DNA reads as TGCGCCAGCAGCCAACTAGCGGGGGGGCATTACATTCAGTACTTC. Its protein is CASSQLAGGHYIQYF.

This rearrangement joins TRBV13 to TRBJ1-1; TRBD1 matches at 9 bases. The germline gives CDR1 PRHDT, CDR2 FYEKMQ (reference sequence). Trimming took 3 bases from V and 6 from J; bases not matched to a gene: 14. The length of the CDR3 is 17 residues. The CDR3, as DNA: TGTGCCAGCAGCTTCGGGGACAGGGCGTTAAGTCGCCCTGAAGCTTTCTTT. Its protein product is CASSFGDRALSRPEAFF.

The genes are TRBV21-1 and TRBJ1-5. TRBV21-1 constitutes a pseudogene. This CDR3 has 17 residues. In DNA form, the CDR3 reads TGTGCCAGCAGCGTAAGATTAGCTACATGGCATCATCAGCCCCAGCATTTT. This sequence encodes CASSVRLATWHHQPQHF.

The gene calls are TRBV7-2 and TRBJ2-1, with 8 bases lining up with TRBD2. Germline V gene sequence: CDR1 SGHTA, CDR2 FQGNSA. The CDR3 has 19 residues. J gave up 4 bases and V 4 bases, and 18 bases lay outside the gene matches. This CDR3 reads CASSSPVGGAVVRYNEQFF. The CDR3 DNA follows: TGTGCCAGCAGCTCCCCCGTCGGGGGGGCCGTTGTAAGGTACAATGAGCAGTTCTTC.

The gene calls are TRBV6-5 and TRBJ1-6; weak D call: TRBD1 (5 bases). Trimming cost V 5 bases and J 5 bases, with 13 bases left between them. CDR3 length: 15 amino acids. Germline CDR1 MNHEY, CDR2 SVGAGI. The CDR3 region has the DNA TGTGCCAGCAGTGTGCGAGGACAAGATAATTCACCCCTCCACTTT. Translation: CASSVRGQDNSPLHF.

The chain couples TRBV18 to TRBJ1-3; 7 bases line up with TRBD1. CDR3 size: 16 residues. V dropped 3 bases and J dropped 2; count of bases not matched to a gene: 7. Germline CDR1 KGHSH, CDR2 LQKENI. In nucleotides, the CDR3 is TGTGCCAGCTCACCGGGACAGACAGGGACTGGAAACACCATATATTTT. Its protein is CASSPGQTGTGNTIYF.

This chain uses TRBV4-1 with TRBJ2-7, with a tentative D call TRBD1 (6 bases). CDR3 length equals 15 residues. The ends were cut back, 3 bases at V and 6 bases at J, with 18 bases in the middle. CDR1 is MGHRA, CDR2 YSYEKL, per germline. As DNA, the CDR3 is TGCGCCAGCAGCCATCTTTTGGGCCGGACAGTCGAGCAGTACTTC. Amino acids: CASSHLLGRTVEQYF.